This T cell receptor beta chain is drawn from a study of blood T cell repertoires in COVID-19. Across the whole study: Nucleic acid was either cDNA or gDNA, and it came from T cells, B-cell-depleted T cells, or PBMCs.

Some clones are missing from TCRdb's copy, which holds only in-frame ones; the method was immunoSEQ multiplex PCR. The table includes fewer than 400,000 clones, roughly 85% detected once. Germline V lookup: CDR1 MGHRA, CDR2 YSYEKL. V was trimmed by 0 bases and J by 6 bases, leaving 8 bases between them. The CDR3 spans 14 residues. The TCR originated in a woman between 18 and 30 years old with acute or convalescent COVID-19. Sequenced sample: peripheral blood. The chain couples TRBV4-1 to TRBJ2-2; no clear D gene. This CDR3 reads CASSQDTRSGELFF. CDR3 coding DNA: TGCGCCAGCAGCCAAGATACTCGGTCCGGGGAGCTGTTTTTT.